Listed below are T cell receptor beta chains from one sample, sequenced in a study of cytomegalovirus exposure and HLA in healthy donors. Profiled with immunoSEQ multiplex PCR; TCRdb holds only in-frame clones, not every one. The repertoire holds about 140,000 clones, roughly 81% seen once, with 1.6% in the top ten. Material: PBMCs. The receptors here all came from a female donor in good health and CMV-seronegative. Both conserved end residues are part of each CDR3. The D gene is left open where the match is weak. The size field is filled for only some rows; it gives once, few, many or a size class.

d_gene: TRBD2; j_gene: TRBJ2-3; abundance: NA; v_gene: TRBV25-1; CDR3nt: TGTGCCAGCAGTAATTCAGCGGGAGGCCGCGCAGATACGCAGTATTTT; CDR3aa: CASSNSAGGRADTQYF
d_gene: NA; j_gene: TRBJ1-1; abundance: NA; v_gene: TRBV7-2; CDR3nt: TGTGCCAGCAGCTCAGGGCAGGGATTGAACACTGAAGCTTTCTTT; CDR3aa: CASSSGQGLNTEAFF
d_gene: NA; j_gene: TRBJ1-5; abundance: NA; v_gene: TRBV6-1; CDR3nt: TGTGCCAGCAGATCCACGGTTAATAGCAATCAGCCCCAGCATTTT; CDR3aa: CASRSTVNSNQPQHF
d_gene: TRBD1; j_gene: TRBJ1-2; abundance: NA; v_gene: TRBV19; CDR3nt: TGTGCCAGTACTACAGGGGGTGTCCTAGGCTACACCTTC; CDR3aa: CASTTGGVLGYTF
d_gene: TRBD1; j_gene: TRBJ2-3; abundance: NA; v_gene: TRBV5-1; CDR3nt: TGCGCCAGCGGAGAACAGGGGGCAGGGGATACGCAGTATTTT; CDR3aa: CASGEQGAGDTQYF
d_gene: TRBD1; j_gene: TRBJ1-4; abundance: few; v_gene: TRBV19; CDR3nt: TGTGCCAGTAGTACAGGACAGGGGATGGGTGAAAAACTGTTTTTT; CDR3aa: CASSTGQGMGEKLFF
d_gene: NA; j_gene: TRBJ1-1; abundance: NA; v_gene: TRBV5-1; CDR3nt: TGCGCCAGCAGGTCGGAGGGGAAGGACACTGAAGCTTTCTTT; CDR3aa: CASRSEGKDTEAFF
d_gene: TRBD2; j_gene: TRBJ2-2; abundance: NA; v_gene: TRBV28; CDR3nt: TGTGCCAGCGCGCGGGAGAATACCGGGGAGCTGTTTTTT; CDR3aa: CASARENTGELFF
d_gene: NA; j_gene: TRBJ2-2; abundance: once; v_gene: TRBV27; CDR3nt: TGTGCCAGCGCCAACCCACTAAGGGAGGAGGCCGGGGAGCTGTTTTTT; CDR3aa: CASANPLREEAGELFF
d_gene: TRBD1; j_gene: TRBJ1-1; abundance: few; v_gene: TRBV25-1; CDR3nt: TGTGCCAGCAGTGAGCGGACAGGGGCCGGGAACACTGAAGCTTTCTTT; CDR3aa: CASSERTGAGNTEAFF
d_gene: TRBD2; j_gene: TRBJ2-7; abundance: NA; v_gene: TRBV6-5; CDR3nt: TGTGCCAGCAGTTTTGATCGGACTAGCGGCTCCTACGAGCAGTACTTC; CDR3aa: CASSFDRTSGSYEQYF
d_gene: TRBD1; j_gene: TRBJ1-2; abundance: NA; v_gene: TRBV27; CDR3nt: TGTGCCAGCAGTCTCGACCCGACAGGGAACTATGGCTACACCTTC; CDR3aa: CASSLDPTGNYGYTF
d_gene: TRBD1; j_gene: TRBJ2-1; abundance: NA; v_gene: TRBV29-1; CDR3nt: TGCAGCGCTAAGACAGGGAGCAATGAGCAGTTCTTC; CDR3aa: CSAKTGSNEQFF
d_gene: NA; j_gene: TRBJ1-3; abundance: NA; v_gene: TRBV19; CDR3nt: TGTGCCACCAGAAGCTCTGGAAACACCATATATTTT; CDR3aa: CATRSSGNTIYF
d_gene: NA; j_gene: TRBJ2-5; abundance: NA; v_gene: TRBV28; CDR3nt: TGTGCCAGCAGCCGAAACAGGGAAAACGGGGAGACCCAGTACTTC; CDR3aa: CASSRNRENGETQYF
d_gene: NA; j_gene: TRBJ2-5; abundance: NA; v_gene: TRBV2; CDR3nt: TGTGCCAGCAGTGAAGACAGGCAAGAGACCCAGTACTTC; CDR3aa: CASSEDRQETQYF
d_gene: NA; j_gene: TRBJ2-7; abundance: NA; v_gene: TRBV5-6; CDR3nt: TGTGCCAGCAGCTATCCAAGCGGGGACACGTACTACGAGCAGTACTTC; CDR3aa: CASSYPSGDTYYEQYF
d_gene: TRBD1; j_gene: TRBJ1-1; abundance: NA; v_gene: TRBV9; CDR3nt: TGTGCCAGCAGCGTATTACAGGGGTTCACTGAAGCTTTCTTT; CDR3aa: CASSVLQGFTEAFF
d_gene: NA; j_gene: TRBJ2-3; abundance: NA; v_gene: TRBV5-1; CDR3nt: TGCGCCAGCAGCAACGGAGCAGCTAGCACAGATACGCAGTATTTT; CDR3aa: CASSNGAASTDTQYF
d_gene: TRBD2; j_gene: TRBJ2-7; abundance: NA; v_gene: TRBV11-2; CDR3nt: TGTGCCAGCAGCTTGACCTCCGGGACTAGCCCCTACGAGCAGTACTTC; CDR3aa: CASSLTSGTSPYEQYF
d_gene: NA; j_gene: TRBJ1-1; abundance: NA; v_gene: TRBV5-4; CDR3nt: TGTGCCAGCGGCTCCGGGCGGGGAGCTAACACTGAAGCTTTCTTT; CDR3aa: CASGSGRGANTEAFF
d_gene: NA; j_gene: TRBJ2-7; abundance: NA; v_gene: TRBV19; CDR3nt: TGTGCCAGTAGTACGCAGACGGTGAGGGACGAGCAGTACTTC; CDR3aa: CASSTQTVRDEQYF
d_gene: NA; j_gene: TRBJ2-6; abundance: NA; v_gene: TRBV7-9; CDR3nt: TGTGCCAGCAGCACCAGGACAGCGCGGTTTTGGGCCAACGTCCTGACTTTC; CDR3aa: CASSTRTARFWANVLTF
d_gene: TRBD1; j_gene: TRBJ2-3; abundance: NA; v_gene: TRBV28; CDR3nt: TGTGCCAGCAGTACCTACAGGGGGCGCACAGATACGCAGTATTTT; CDR3aa: CASSTYRGRTDTQYF
d_gene: NA; j_gene: TRBJ1-2; abundance: NA; v_gene: TRBV15; CDR3nt: TGTGCCACCAGCAGACCAGGGTCGAACTATGGCTACACCTTC; CDR3aa: CATSRPGSNYGYTF
d_gene: NA; j_gene: TRBJ2-7; abundance: NA; v_gene: TRBV11-2; CDR3nt: TGTGCCAGCAGCTTAGTGGGGCTGGGGGAGCAGTACTTC; CDR3aa: CASSLVGLGEQYF
d_gene: NA; j_gene: TRBJ2-5; abundance: few; v_gene: TRBV21-1; CDR3nt: TGTGCCAGCAGCAAATCGTGTGAGCGGGAGGGGGGGGAAGAGACCCAGTACTTC; CDR3aa: CASSKSCEREGGEETQYF
d_gene: NA; j_gene: TRBJ1-2; abundance: NA; v_gene: TRBV29-1; CDR3nt: TGCAGCGTTGAAGGCAGGGGAACCCACTATGGCTACACCTTC; CDR3aa: CSVEGRGTHYGYTF
d_gene: NA; j_gene: TRBJ1-1; abundance: NA; v_gene: TRBV4-1; CDR3nt: TGCGCCAGCAGCCTCCCGTTCACTGAAGCTTTCTTT; CDR3aa: CASSLPFTEAFF
d_gene: TRBD1; j_gene: TRBJ1-5; abundance: NA; v_gene: TRBV27; CDR3nt: TGTGCCAGCAGTTTATTGGGACAGGGAACTCAGCCCCAGCATTTT; CDR3aa: CASSLLGQGTQPQHF
d_gene: NA; j_gene: TRBJ1-4; abundance: NA; v_gene: TRBV30; CDR3nt: TGTGCCTGGACGGGGAGATACCGTAATGAAAAACTGTTTTTT; CDR3aa: CAWTGRYRNEKLFF